This TCR beta chain is drawn from a study of T cells in localized non-small cell lung cancer. Study-wide results and limits: Appearing in adjacent lung were a median roughly 60 of the top 100 tumor clones.

CDR1 is SNHLY and CDR2 is FYNNEI in the germline V gene. The CDR3 has 16 amino acids. V was pared by 6 bases and J by 0 bases, with 3 bases of the junction left unmatched. Method: immunoSEQ multiplex PCR; TCRdb's copy keeps in-frame clones and lacks some. The sample shows more than 100,000 clones, 89% of them seen only once. In regard to this clone: Its target is not known.

This TCR derives from an older female donor with stage I lung adenocarcinoma. Sequenced material: peripheral blood, taken before any cancer treatment. V is TRBV2 and J is TRBJ2-3, with 13 positions matching TRBD2. The CDR3 bases are TGTGCCAGCAGAAGACTAGCGGGAGGTAGCACAGATACGCAGTATTTT. The encoded protein is CASRRLAGGSTDTQYF.